This is a list of T cell receptor beta chains from one sample in a study of blood T cell repertoires in COVID-19. Only in-frame clones appear in the TCRdb table, and some are missing; sequencing was by immunoSEQ multiplex PCR. The table shows 45,000 to 65,000 clones, with approximately 91% occurring only once. The sample taken for sequencing was peripheral blood. All receptors derive from a human donor in a cohort sampled during active COVID-19. Both conserved end residues are trimmed from each CDR3. A D gene is named only where the DNA matches it firmly.

cdr3_aa | d_call | v_call
ASSPHYELGQPSEQY | TRBD1 | TRBV23-1
ASSFKLALAGGYNEQF | TRBD2 | TRBV3-1/TRBV3-2
ATSDLRGKTYNSPLH | . | TRBV24-1
ASSPQLAGVYTDTQY | TRBD2 | TRBV4-1
ASSERPSGGQETQY | TRBD2 | TRBV10-1
ASAFGYEQY | . | TRBV6-5
AWGGQGGNQPQH | TRBD1 | TRBV30
ASSPRTARDRGYGYT | TRBD1 | TRBV5-1
ASSVVGQTEAF | . | TRBV9
ASRWGWPISVNEQF | . | TRBV5-6
ASSLVGAVGANVLT | . | TRBV5-1
ASTAGDWGEKLF | . | TRBV2
ASLLGSDQPQH | . | TRBV2
ASSDRGETEAF | TRBD1 | TRBV10-3
ASTYGADYEQY | . | TRBV7-2
ASSLFQGGNYGYT | . | TRBV28
ASIWGTQSFEQY | . | TRBV2
ASSGAETQY | . | TRBV19
ASSEVIWDWEEEAF | . | TRBV6-1
ASSQGRDRLTSSYEQY | TRBD1 | TRBV14
ASSPSGKPEAF | . | TRBV18
ATAPDRGSGYT | TRBD1 | TRBV10-1
ASSEASGPYGYT | . | TRBV2
ASTPGRGANYGYT | . | TRBV2
ATSDWTGGEEKAF | TRBD1 | TRBV24-1
ATSDPRTSGILTQY | TRBD2 | TRBV24-1